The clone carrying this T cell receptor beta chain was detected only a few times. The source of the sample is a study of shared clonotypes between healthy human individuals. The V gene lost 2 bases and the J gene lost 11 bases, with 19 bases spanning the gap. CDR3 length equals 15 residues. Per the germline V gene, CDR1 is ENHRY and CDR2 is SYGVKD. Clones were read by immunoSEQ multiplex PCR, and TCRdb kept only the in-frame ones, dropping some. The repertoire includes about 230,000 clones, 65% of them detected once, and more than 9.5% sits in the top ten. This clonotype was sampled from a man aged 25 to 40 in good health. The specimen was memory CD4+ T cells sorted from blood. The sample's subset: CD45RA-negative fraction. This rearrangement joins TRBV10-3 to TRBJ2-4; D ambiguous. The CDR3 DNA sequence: TGTGCCATCAGTGAGCAGACGGGCCACAAGGGCGTTCAGTACTTC. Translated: CAISEQTGHKGVQYF.